The rows below give T cell receptor beta chains drawn from one sample of a study of T cells in Graves' hyperthyroidism and ophthalmopathy. A single record per CDR3 protein comes from TCRdb applying MiXCR to the multiplex PCR reads. The top ten clones hold around 30% of a sample with 600,000 to 800,000 distinct CDR3 sequences, roughly a third of them seen once. The sample comprised blood. The origin of the receptors is a woman between 40 and 55 years old with Graves' hyperthyroidism. The CDR3 runs from the conserved cysteine through the conserved F or W. The order of the fields is D gene, clone size, J gene, V gene, CDR3 DNA, CDR3 protein. D genes are given only for firm matches. Not all rows give a size; the values are once, few, many and, for expanded clones, a class.

d_call: NA; clone_size: many; j_call: TRBJ1-2; v_call: TRBV6-5; cdr3_nt: TGTGCCAGCAGTGACCACAGTAACTATGGCTACACCTTC; cdr3_aa: CASSDHSNYGYTF
d_call: TRBD1; clone_size: many; j_call: TRBJ2-2; v_call: TRBV7-6; cdr3_nt: TGTGCCAGCAGCTTAGGGGACAGGGGAAACACCGGGGAGCTGTTTTTT; cdr3_aa: CASSLGDRGNTGELFF
d_call: NA; clone_size: few; j_call: TRBJ1-3; v_call: TRBV6-5; cdr3_nt: TGTGCCAGCAGTTACTCCTCGCGGTCCTCTGGAAACACCATATATTTT; cdr3_aa: CASSYSSRSSGNTIYF
d_call: NA; clone_size: NA; j_call: TRBJ1-5; v_call: TRBV19; cdr3_nt: TGTGCCAGTAGTACCCGGACGTCTGGCAATCAGCCCCAGCATTTT; cdr3_aa: CASSTRTSGNQPQHF
d_call: TRBD1; clone_size: many; j_call: TRBJ1-4; v_call: TRBV2; cdr3_nt: TGTGCCAGCAGGCCGACAGGGGGGAATGAAAAACTGTTTTTT; cdr3_aa: CASRPTGGNEKLFF
d_call: NA; clone_size: few; j_call: TRBJ2-7; v_call: TRBV12-3/TRBV12-4; cdr3_nt: TGTGCCAGCAGACCTTCGACAGGTACCTACGAGCAGTACTTC; cdr3_aa: CASRPSTGTYEQYF
d_call: TRBD1; clone_size: NA; j_call: TRBJ1-1; v_call: TRBV5-1; cdr3_nt: TGCGCCAGCAGTGGGACAGGGCTCACTGAAGCTTTCTTT; cdr3_aa: CASSGTGLTEAFF
d_call: NA; clone_size: NA; j_call: TRBJ1-4; v_call: TRBV4-2; cdr3_nt: TGTGCCAGCAGCCAAGATGGGAGTATTGAAAAACTGTTTTTT; cdr3_aa: CASSQDGSIEKLFF
d_call: NA; clone_size: once; j_call: TRBJ2-6; v_call: TRBV4-3; cdr3_nt: TGCGCCAGCAGCAGGATTTACCTCACTTACTCTGGGGCCAACGTCCTGACTTTC; cdr3_aa: CASSRIYLTYSGANVLTF
d_call: NA; clone_size: few; j_call: TRBJ1-1; v_call: TRBV19; cdr3_nt: TGTGCCAGTAGTATGAGGAGGGGACGCTCCGTGAACACTGAAGCTTTCTTT; cdr3_aa: CASSMRRGRSVNTEAFF